This TCR beta chain was retrieved from a study of cytomegalovirus exposure and HLA in healthy donors. CDR1 and CDR2 from the germline V gene are MNHEY and SMNVEV (reference sequence). CDR3 length: 13 amino acids. Trimming took 1 base from V and 8 from J; bases not matched to a gene: 3. Primers included in the PCR were 60 Vbeta and 13 Jbeta primers. Using immunoSEQ multiplex PCR, the repertoire was profiled, and TCRdb retains in-frame clones only, with some absent. The sample carries roughly 120,000 clones, 65% to 75% recorded once. The V and J genes are TRBV27 and TRBJ1-2; 8 nucleotides align to TRBD1. The material sequenced was PBMCs. This clonotype was sampled from a man aged 30 to 45 in good health and CMV-seropositive. The CDR3 DNA reads as TGTGCCAGCAGTTTATTACAGGGGGGCGGCTACACCTTC. It codes for CASSLLQGGGYTF.